The T cell receptor beta chain under discussion was sequenced for a study of molecular identifiers for immune sequencing clone quantification. The study, taken as a whole, reports: Sizes of highly expanded clones could be underestimated through identical TCRs sharing a barcode.

Input for naive CD8 libraries was 20,000 to 1,000,000 sorted cells; the RNA fraction used was 10%, 30% or 50%. As CD8+CD4-CCR7+CD45RA+ cells, naive CD8 T cells were sorted. This clonotype appeared many times. Its antigen remains unidentified. MiXCR, applied by TCRdb to the PCR reads, yields one record per CDR3 protein. Among some 680,000 distinct CDR3 sequences listed, about 25% were seen once. The TCR was taken from a human donor in good health. Some libraries in this study had Jurkat cell RNA spiked in. Sample: naive CD8+ T cells from blood, with Jurkat cell RNA spiked in. Subset here: FACS-sorted CD8+CD4-CCR7+CD45RA+ naive T cells.

CDR3 protein: CSASDRGLEQYF. CDR3 in DNA: TGCAGTGCTAGTGACAGGGGCCTCGAGCAGTACTTC. The gene calls are TRBV20-1 and TRBJ2-7, with TRBD1 matching 8 bases. This CDR3 has 12 residues. Germline lookup yields CDR1 DFQATT and CDR2 SNEGSKA (reference sequence). V was clipped by 3 bases and J by 6 bases; unmatched bases: 4.